What follows describes a single T cell receptor (beta chain). A split of CD4+ cells into CD45RA+ naive and CD45RA-negative memory subsets was performed. The sample comes from a study of shared clonotypes between healthy human individuals. Overall study context: Three plates each covered CD4 naive and memory; CD8 naive two, CD8 memory one.

It was about 210 ng DNA, about 30,000 T cell genomes, that sorted-subset replicate PCRs used. Assay used: immunoSEQ multiplex PCR; TCRdb lists only in-frame clones, some missing. The repertoire includes a few million clones, around 95% of them detected once, and around 0.13% sits in the top ten. Germline values: CDR1 MGHRA, CDR2 YSYEKL. The CDR3 totals 15 residues. V dropped 6 bases and J dropped 4; count of bases not matched to a gene: 10. The source is a man between 18 and 29 years old in good health. This sequence joins TRBV4-1 and TRBJ1-1; 8 bases agree with TRBD1. Sequencing was performed on naive CD4+ T cells sorted from blood. The subset was: CD45RA+ positively selected. The CDR3 protein is CASSQRTGWSTEAFF. The CDR3 region has the DNA TGCGCCAGCAGTCAAAGGACAGGGTGGAGCACTGAAGCTTTCTTT.